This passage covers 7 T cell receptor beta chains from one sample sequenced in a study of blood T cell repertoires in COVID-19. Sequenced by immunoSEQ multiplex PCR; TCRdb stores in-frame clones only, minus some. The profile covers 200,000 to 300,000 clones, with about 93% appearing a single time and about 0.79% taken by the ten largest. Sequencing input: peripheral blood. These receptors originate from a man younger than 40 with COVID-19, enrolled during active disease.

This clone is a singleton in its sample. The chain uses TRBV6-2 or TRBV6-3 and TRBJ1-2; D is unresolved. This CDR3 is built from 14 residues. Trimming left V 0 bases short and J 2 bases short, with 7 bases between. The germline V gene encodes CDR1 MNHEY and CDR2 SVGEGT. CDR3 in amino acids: CASSYSAGNYGYTF. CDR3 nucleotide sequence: TGTGCCAGCAGTTACTCGGCCGGGAACTATGGCTACACCTTC.

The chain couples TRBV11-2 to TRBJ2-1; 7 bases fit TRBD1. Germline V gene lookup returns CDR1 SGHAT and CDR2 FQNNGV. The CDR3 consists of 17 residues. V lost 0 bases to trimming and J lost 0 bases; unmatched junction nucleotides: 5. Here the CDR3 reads CASSLDLAGGSYNEQFF. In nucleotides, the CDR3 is TGTGCCAGCAGCTTAGATCTGGCAGGGGGCTCCTACAATGAGCAGTTCTTC.

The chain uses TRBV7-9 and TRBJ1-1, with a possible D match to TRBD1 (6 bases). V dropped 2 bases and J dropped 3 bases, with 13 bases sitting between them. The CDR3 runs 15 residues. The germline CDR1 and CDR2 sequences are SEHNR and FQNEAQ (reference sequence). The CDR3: CASSLPAGVDTEAFF. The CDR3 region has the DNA TGTGCCAGCAGCTTACCTGCAGGGGTTGACACTGAAGCTTTCTTT.

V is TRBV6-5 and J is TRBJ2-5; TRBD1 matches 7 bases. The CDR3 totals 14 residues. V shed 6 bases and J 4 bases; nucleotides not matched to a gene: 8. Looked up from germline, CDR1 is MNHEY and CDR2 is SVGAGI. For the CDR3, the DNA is TGTGCCAGCAGCGTTGTTCCAGGGGGAGAGACCCAGTACTTC. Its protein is CASSVVPGGETQYF.

CDR3 bases: TGTGCCAGCAGCTTCACGTCGACAGTTGGCTACACCTTC. Protein product: CASSFTSTVGYTF. The V and J genes are TRBV5-4 and TRBJ1-2; D perhaps matches TRBD1 (5 bases). Trimming left V 2 bases short and J 7 bases short, with 12 bases between. CDR1 and CDR2 from the germline V gene are SGHNT and YYREEE (reference sequence). The CDR3 length is 13 residues.

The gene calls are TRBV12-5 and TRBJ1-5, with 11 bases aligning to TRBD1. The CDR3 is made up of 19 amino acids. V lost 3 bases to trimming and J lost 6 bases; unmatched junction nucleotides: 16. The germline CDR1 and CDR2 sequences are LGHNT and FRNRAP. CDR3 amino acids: CASGFEGTGGVVPAQPQHF. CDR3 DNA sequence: TGTGCTAGTGGTTTTGAGGGGACAGGGGGGGTTGTGCCAGCTCAGCCCCAGCATTTT.

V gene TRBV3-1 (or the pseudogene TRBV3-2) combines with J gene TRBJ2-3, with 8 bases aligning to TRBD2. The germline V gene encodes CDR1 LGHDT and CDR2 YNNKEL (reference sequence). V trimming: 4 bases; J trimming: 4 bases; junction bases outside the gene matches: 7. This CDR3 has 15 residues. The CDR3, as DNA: TGTGCCAGCAGCCCGGGGACTAGTGGGTCAGATACGCAGTATTTT. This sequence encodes CASSPGTSGSDTQYF.